The sequence of this T cell receptor (beta chain) was determined in a study of human T cells and chemical hapten exposure. Study overall: Predominantly women, the patients had alopecia areata, totalis or universalis.

The time point is: pre-sensitization, week 0. The treatment is: therapeutic diphenylcyclopropenone sensitization with weekly scalp DPC. The CDR3 has 13 residues. Germline-derived CDR1 and CDR2 are SGHRS and YFSETQ. The V and J ends lost 5 bases and 3 bases, in that order; junction bases with no gene match: 3. Each CDR3 protein gets one entry after TCRdb re-called the RACE reads with MiXCR. Of about 120,000 distinct CDR3 sequences in the sample, approximately 12% were seen once. This chain joins TRBV5-1 and TRBJ1-1, with TRBD1 matching over 8 bases. The input for sequencing was whole blood, taken in connection with sensitization to the hapten diphenylcyclopropenone (DPC). The sequence was obtained from a woman under 30 with alopecia areata. Some clones in this sample may be carry-over from other donors' samples. CDR3 DNA: TGCGCCAGCAGTCTGGGACAGGACACTGAAGCTTTCTTT. It yields the protein CASSLGQDTEAFF.